The entry below describes one T cell receptor beta chain. Antigen unknown. CDR1 SGHTA and CDR2 FQGTGA come from the germline V gene. The V segment lost 1 base and the J segment 3 bases; nucleotides outside the gene matches: 1. The length of the CDR3 is 14 residues. This sample was included in a study of cytomegalovirus exposure and HLA in healthy donors. Study-wide points: The authors listed approximately 160 TCR beta chains as cytomegalovirus-associated. Per a later analysis, HLA-associated TCR beta chains showed more clonal expansion than other, equally common TCR beta chains.

In the PCR, 60 Vbeta and 13 Jbeta primers were used. Method: immunoSEQ multiplex PCR; TCRdb's copy keeps in-frame clones and lacks some. This sample has roughly 220,000 clones; around four fifths occur once, and the top ten carry 2.5% to 3%. The sample was PBMCs. This clonotype was sampled from a woman aged 40 to 50 in good health and CMV-seronegative. The chain carries TRBV7-3 and TRBJ2-3; 7 bases fit TRBD1. The CDR3 reads CASSLRQGTDTQYF. The CDR3 DNA reads TGTGCCAGCAGCTTAAGACAGGGAACAGATACGCAGTATTTT.